The 25 T cell receptor beta chains below come from one sample, sequenced in a study of beta chain features in type 1 diabetes. The sequenced template was cDNA made from the entire isolated RNA. Sequencing was performed with immunoSEQ multiplex PCR; in TCRdb, only in-frame clones are kept and a portion is missing. The sample carries 680,000 or so clones, 15% to 19% recorded once. The sequenced sample was naive CD4+ T cells from blood. The receptors stem from a man aged 18-30 years in good health.

This clone was detected a few times. The chain couples TRBV25-1 to TRBJ1-2; D is possibly TRBD1 (5 bases). Trimming took 6 bases from V and 6 from J, leaving 20 bases between them. This CDR3 is 15 amino acids long. Germline V gene data show CDR1 as MGHDK and CDR2 as SYGVNS. The CDR3 DNA is TGTGCCAGCAGACCCCAGGGAATCGCAACGGATGGCTACACCTTC. It codes for CASRPQGIATDGYTF.

This clone was detected a few times. The chain links TRBV2 to TRBJ2-7; 9 bases are a match to TRBD1. This CDR3 region has 13 residues. The V gene end was trimmed by 4 bases and the J gene end by 8 bases; junction bases not matched to a gene: 6. CDR1 is SNHLY, CDR2 FYNNEI, per germline. CDR3 in amino acids: CASSGQGGMKQYF. The CDR3 region has the DNA TGTGCCAGCAGTGGACAGGGGGGGATGAAGCAGTACTTC.

This chain links TRBV10-3 with TRBJ2-3, with D unresolved. Trimming stripped 7 bases from V and 2 bases from J, with 13 bases between. Germline V gives CDR1 ENHRY, CDR2 SYGVKD. This CDR3 is 14 amino acids long. CDR3 region: CAIKVGPSTDTQYF. The DNA of the CDR3 is TGTGCCATCAAGGTGGGCCCTTCCACAGATACGCAGTATTTT.

V and J are TRBV6-5 and TRBJ2-1, with 12 bases lining up with TRBD2. From germline, CDR1 is MNHEY and CDR2 SVGAGI. The CDR3 consists of 15 residues. Trimming took 2 bases from V and 7 from J; bases not matched to a gene: 3. DNA for the CDR3: TGTGCCAGCAGTTACACTAGCGGGGGGCGAAATGAGCAGTTCTTC. Translation: CASSYTSGGRNEQFF.

This rearrangement joins TRBV30 to TRBJ1-1; 9 bases map to TRBD1. This CDR3 comprises 14 residues. With V trimmed by 3 bases and J by 4 bases, 6 bases remained unmatched. Germline V CDR1 and CDR2: GTSNPN, SVGIG (reference sequence). CDR3 nucleotides: TGTGCCTGGAGAAAAGACAGGGGGAGCACTGAAGCTTTCTTT. It codes for CAWRKDRGSTEAFF.

This clone was counted a few times. The chain employs TRBV5-5 and TRBJ2-3; D is uncertain. V was clipped by 3 bases and J by 3 bases, with 5 bases between them. This CDR3 is 12 amino acids long. The germline gives CDR1 SGHKS, CDR2 YYEKEE (reference sequence). The CDR3 loop is CASSSPTDTQYF. The CDR3 DNA reads TGTGCCAGCAGCTCGCCAACAGATACGCAGTATTTT. The variable domain in full, with the rest retrieved from reference TRBV5-5 and TRBJ2-3, is DAGVTQSPTHLIKTRGQQVTLRCSPISGHKSVSWYQQVLGQGPQFIFQYYEKEERGRGNFPDRFSARQFPNYSSELNVNALLLGDSALYLCASSSPTDTQYFGPGTRLTVL.

The chain uses TRBV7-9 and TRBJ2-3; 7 bases are shared with TRBD1. The germline V gene encodes CDR1 SEHNR and CDR2 FQNEAQ (reference sequence). The CDR3 totals 14 residues. Trimming took 3 bases from V and 4 from J; bases not matched to a gene: 4. CDR3 amino acids: CASSFPQGADTQYF. CDR3 coding DNA: TGTGCCAGCAGCTTTCCCCAGGGGGCAGATACGCAGTATTTT.

This clone was counted a few times. The V call is TRBV5-4, the J call TRBJ1-1; tentatively, D is TRBD1 (5 bases). CDR3 size: 15 residues. Germline loops: CDR1 SGHNT, CDR2 YYREEE (reference sequence). The V end was cut by 5 bases, the J end by 2 bases, with 16 bases between. The CDR3 nucleotides read TGTGCCAGCAGGAAGCAGGCACAGGCAAACACTGAAGCTTTCTTT. Protein: CASRKQAQANTEAFF.

This rearrangement joins TRBV5-4 to TRBJ2-2, with a tentative D call TRBD1 (5 bases). Trimming pared 2 bases from V and 6 bases from J, leaving 14 bases between. Per germline, CDR1 SGHNT and CDR2 YYREEE (reference sequence). CDR3 length equals 15 residues. In nucleotides, the CDR3 is TGTGCCAGCAGCTTAGTGAAGGGGTACCCCGGGGAGCTGTTTTTT. Amino acid sequence: CASSLVKGYPGELFF.

In regard to this clone: Its ends do not fully match the called genes, so a read error is possible. The chain is built from TRBV7-7 and TRBJ2-7; D is perhaps TRBD1 or TRBD2 (5 bases each). The CDR3 is made up of 14 amino acids. Germline values: CDR1 SSHAT, CDR2 FNYEAQ (reference sequence). In nucleotides, the CDR3 is TGTGCTAGCAGCTTGGGGCAGGGTGAGGGTGTGCAGTACTTC. It encodes CASSLGQGEGVQYF.

This clone was counted only a few times. The chain has TRBV6-5 and TRBJ2-6; the match to TRBD1 covers 8 bases. The CDR3 is made up of 14 amino acids. Germline CDR1 MNHEY, CDR2 SVGAGI. J was trimmed by 9 bases and V by 7 bases; bases with no gene match: 8. The CDR3 reads CASTTRTGNNVLTF. The CDR3 DNA is TGTGCCAGCACCACCCGGACAGGGAACAACGTCCTGACTTTC.

V usage is TRBV6-1 and J usage is TRBJ1-2; a weak D match, TRBD1 (5 bases). Deletions cut 7 bases from V and 0 bases from J, with 15 bases between. This CDR3 comprises 15 residues. Germline CDR1 is MNHNS and CDR2 is SASEGT. The CDR3, as DNA: TGTGCCAGCACCAGAGGGGAGAGTACTAACTATGGCTACACCTTC. Encoded protein: CASTRGESTNYGYTF.

The V gene is TRBV2, the J gene TRBJ2-5, with a possible D match to TRBD1 (5 bases). V was trimmed by 4 bases and J by 2 bases, leaving 11 bases between them. Germline V gene data show CDR1 as SNHLY and CDR2 as FYNNEI. This CDR3 has 14 residues. The CDR3 sequence: CASSAQAIQETQYF. The CDR3 coding sequence is TGTGCCAGCAGTGCACAGGCTATACAAGAGACCCAGTACTTC.

The V and J genes are TRBV5-1 and TRBJ1-6; 9 positions match TRBD1. This CDR3 is built from 15 residues. CDR1 is SGHRS and CDR2 is YFSETQ in the germline V gene. Losses at the gene ends were 4 bases for V and 5 bases for J; bases not matched to a gene: 4. CDR3: CASSLGQGDNSPLHF. The CDR3 DNA reads as TGCGCCAGCAGCCTGGGACAGGGAGATAATTCACCCCTCCACTTT.

CDR3 in amino acids: CASSYGFTPTQYF. The CDR3 nucleotides are TGTGCCAGCAGCTATGGCTTCACACCAACGCAGTATTTT. V and J are TRBV7-9 and TRBJ2-3; D is unresolved. V lost 4 bases and J 9 bases, leaving 14 bases between the germline ends. The germline CDR1 and CDR2 sequences are SEHNR and FQNEAQ (reference sequence). The CDR3 covers 13 residues.

This clone was counted between two and nine times. The chain combines TRBV29-1 with TRBJ1-5; the D gene is possibly TRBD1 (6 bases). Between the trimmed V and J ends, which lost 0 bases and 4 bases, there was a span of 10 bases. The CDR3 totals 14 residues. The germline V gene encodes CDR1 SQVTM and CDR2 ANQGSEA. The CDR3 reads CSVEDKGGNQPQHF. CDR3 bases: TGCAGCGTTGAAGATAAGGGGGGGAATCAGCCCCAGCATTTT.

The CDR3 nucleotides are TGTGCCATCAGTGAGGGCGGGCGAAGTGAAGCTTTCTTT. It yields the protein CAISEGGRSEAFF. The J gene is TRBJ1-1, the V gene TRBV10-3; D unclear. Deletions cut 2 bases from V and 7 bases from J, with 11 bases between. The germline CDR1 and CDR2 sequences are ENHRY and SYGVKD. The CDR3 length is 13 residues.

The V and J genes are TRBV9 and TRBJ2-7; 12 bases line up with TRBD2. The CDR3 runs to 17 residues. After removal of 0 bases from V and 2 bases from J, the junction contained 6 bases not matched to a gene. The germline gives CDR1 SGDLS, CDR2 YYNGEE. CDR3 DNA: TGTGCCAGCAGCGTAGGACCGACTAGCGGGGGTACCTACGAGCAGTACTTC. Protein: CASSVGPTSGGTYEQYF. Supplemented by reference TRBV9 and TRBJ2-7, the full variable domain reads DSGVTQTPKHLITATGQRVTLRCSPRSGDLSVYWYQQSLDQGLQFLIQYYNGEERAKGNILERFSAQQFPDLHSELNLSSLELGDSALYFCASSVGPTSGGTYEQYFGPGTRLTVT.

This chain connects TRBV9 to TRBJ2-7; D remains unclear. This CDR3 is built from 14 residues. Germline CDR1 reads SGDLS; CDR2 reads YYNGEE. V dropped 0 bases and J dropped 0 bases, with 7 bases sitting between them. The CDR3 reads CASSVVPASYEQYF. In nucleotides, the CDR3 is TGTGCCAGCAGCGTAGTGCCCGCCTCCTACGAGCAGTACTTC.

This clone was counted between two and nine times. The CDR3, as DNA: TGCAGTGCCGCTGGCACCATATATTTT. Residues: CSAAGTIYF. The rearrangement joins TRBV20-1 to TRBJ1-3; D remains unclear. Germline CDR1 reads DFQATT; CDR2 reads SNEGSKA (reference sequence). CDR3 length: 9 amino acids. The V end was cut by 6 bases, the J end by 9 bases, with 6 bases between.

CDR3 protein: CASSGGSGGVHEQYF. For the CDR3, the DNA is TGTGCCAGCAGTGGAGGATCGGGAGGGGTCCACGAGCAGTACTTC. The J gene is TRBJ2-7, the V gene TRBV2; 8 nucleotides match TRBD2. Germline lookup yields CDR1 SNHLY and CDR2 FYNNEI. After removal of 4 bases from V and 5 bases from J, the junction contained 10 bases not matched to a gene. The CDR3 is 15 residues long.

A few counts support this clone. The V call is TRBV5-4, the J call TRBJ2-3; tentatively, D is TRBD1 or TRBD2 (5 bases each). Trimming left V 2 bases short and J 11 bases short, with 15 bases between. CDR1 is SGHNT and CDR2 is YYREEE in the germline V gene (reference sequence). CDR3 length: 13 residues. Written as DNA, the CDR3 is TGTGCCAGCAGCTTTGGGGGAGCCTCGAAGCAGTATTTT. Amino acid sequence: CASSFGGASKQYF.

This chain links TRBV4-3 with TRBJ2-4; 7 positions match TRBD2. Per the germline V gene, CDR1 is LGHNA and CDR2 is YSLEER. The CDR3 runs 18 residues. The junction had 13 bases not matched to a gene; V was cut back by 3 bases and J by 2 bases. The CDR3 DNA follows: TGCGCCAGCAGCCAGGCTAGCGGACCTCGTTTATCCAAAAACATTCAGTACTTC. This gives the protein CASSQASGPRLSKNIQYF.

There are a few counts of this clone. The J gene is TRBJ2-7, the V gene TRBV6-5, with 7 bases identical to TRBD1. The CDR3 is made up of 16 amino acids. The germline gives CDR1 MNHEY, CDR2 SVGAGI. V shed 0 bases, J shed 4 bases, and the junction held 9 bases outside the gene matches. The CDR3 protein is CASSYSGRDSPYEQYF. In DNA, the CDR3 is TGTGCCAGCAGTTACTCGGGTCGGGACAGCCCATACGAGCAGTACTTC.

The chain combines TRBV9 with TRBJ2-6; 7 nucleotides line up with TRBD1. There are 18 residues in the CDR3. Trimming removed 3 bases from V and 1 base from J; junction bases left unmatched: 10. Germline lookup yields CDR1 SGDLS and CDR2 YYNGEE. The CDR3 DNA follows: TGTGCCAGCAGCGCCTCGACAGGGCCGCGGTCTGGGGCCAACGTCCTGACTTTC. This gives the protein CASSASTGPRSGANVLTF.